Listed below are T cell receptor beta chains from one sample, sequenced in a study of PD-1 blockade in mismatch repair-deficient tumors. Sequenced by immunoSEQ multiplex PCR; TCRdb stores in-frame clones only, minus some. The sample lists around 51,000 clones, 81% occurring once. The sequences come from peripheral blood, collected approximately 20 weeks after starting pembrolizumab. These receptors were taken from an adult with mismatch repair-deficient cancer. CDR3s include the opening cysteine and the closing phenylalanine or tryptophan. D genes are given only for firm matches. Where a row states a size, it is once, few, many or the class of an expanded clone; other rows omit it.

d_call: -; j_call: TRBJ2-7; v_call: TRBV2; clone_size: -; cdr3_length: 12; cdr3_nt: TGTGCCACGGGGGGCATCTCCTACGAGCAGTACTTC; cdr3_aa: CATGGISYEQYF
d_call: TRBD1; j_call: TRBJ1-5; v_call: TRBV6-1; clone_size: -; cdr3_length: 15; cdr3_nt: TGTGCCAGCAGTCCATATCCAGGGGGCGGACAGCCCCAGCATTTT; cdr3_aa: CASSPYPGGGQPQHF
d_call: -; j_call: TRBJ2-7; v_call: TRBV21-1; clone_size: once; cdr3_length: 16; cdr3_nt: TGTGCCAGCAGCACGGATCTAGCGGGAGGGCCTTACGAGCAGTACTTC; cdr3_aa: CASSTDLAGGPYEQYF
d_call: TRBD1; j_call: TRBJ1-2; v_call: TRBV6-5; clone_size: -; cdr3_length: 14; cdr3_nt: TGTGCCAGCAGTTCAAGGACAGGGAACTATGGCTACACCTTC; cdr3_aa: CASSSRTGNYGYTF
d_call: -; j_call: TRBJ1-2; v_call: TRBV30; clone_size: -; cdr3_length: 14; cdr3_nt: TGTGCCTGGAGTGTACAATCGGATAACTATGGCTACACCTTC; cdr3_aa: CAWSVQSDNYGYTF
d_call: -; j_call: TRBJ1-1; v_call: TRBV13; clone_size: -; cdr3_length: 16; cdr3_nt: TGTGCCAGCAGCCAGCACAAGGGTAGGGGTGATGGTGAAGCTTTCTTT; cdr3_aa: CASSQHKGRGDGEAFF
d_call: -; j_call: TRBJ2-6; v_call: TRBV7-8; clone_size: -; cdr3_length: 18; cdr3_nt: TGTGCCAGCAGCTACCCGGATTACCCACAAAGTCGGGCCAACGTCCTGACTTTC; cdr3_aa: CASSYPDYPQSRANVLTF
d_call: -; j_call: TRBJ1-2; v_call: TRBV6-6; clone_size: -; cdr3_length: 13; cdr3_nt: TGTGCCAGCAGTCCCCTAATGACAGATGGCTACACCTTC; cdr3_aa: CASSPLMTDGYTF
d_call: TRBD1; j_call: TRBJ1-1; v_call: TRBV4-1; clone_size: -; cdr3_length: 18; cdr3_nt: TGCGCCAGCAGCCAACCACCGGGACAGGGGGCGTCTCGGACTGAAGCTTTCTTT; cdr3_aa: CASSQPPGQGASRTEAFF
d_call: TRBD2; j_call: TRBJ2-1; v_call: TRBV27; clone_size: -; cdr3_length: 20; cdr3_nt: TGTGCCAGCAGTTTATTCGGGACTAGCGGGAAAGGTACCTCCAACAATGAGCAGTTCTTC; cdr3_aa: CASSLFGTSGKGTSNNEQFF
d_call: -; j_call: TRBJ2-7; v_call: TRBV28; clone_size: -; cdr3_length: 11; cdr3_nt: TGTGCCAGCAGTTCCCCCGATACGCAGTACTTC; cdr3_aa: CASSSPDTQYF
d_call: TRBD2; j_call: TRBJ2-7; v_call: TRBV10-3; clone_size: -; cdr3_length: 17; cdr3_nt: TGTGCCATCAGTGAGTCGAGGGCTAGCGGGGCCCCCTACGAGCAGTACTTC; cdr3_aa: CAISESRASGAPYEQYF
d_call: -; j_call: TRBJ2-7; v_call: TRBV28; clone_size: once; cdr3_length: 15; cdr3_nt: TGTGCCAGCAGATCCGGGGAGTTCGTCGCCTACGAGCAGTACTTC; cdr3_aa: CASRSGEFVAYEQYF
d_call: TRBD1; j_call: TRBJ2-1; v_call: TRBV19; clone_size: -; cdr3_length: 14; cdr3_nt: TGTGCCAGTGTCCGGGACAGCTCCTACAATGAGCAGTTCTTC; cdr3_aa: CASVRDSSYNEQFF
d_call: -; j_call: TRBJ1-1; v_call: TRBV7-9; clone_size: -; cdr3_length: 19; cdr3_nt: TGTGCCAGCAGCTTAGGGGGGTTTCTTCCGGGCAGGGTGAACACTGAAGCTTTCTTT; cdr3_aa: CASSLGGFLPGRVNTEAFF
d_call: -; j_call: TRBJ1-2; v_call: TRBV2; clone_size: -; cdr3_length: 15; cdr3_nt: TGTGCCAGCAGCCCCAGGCAAAGCTTCCTTTTTTCCTACACCTTC; cdr3_aa: CASSPRQSFLFSYTF
d_call: -; j_call: TRBJ2-7; v_call: TRBV6-1; clone_size: -; cdr3_length: 11; cdr3_nt: TGTGCCAGCAAAGCCTCCTACGAGCAGTACTTC; cdr3_aa: CASKASYEQYF
d_call: -; j_call: TRBJ2-7; v_call: TRBV27; clone_size: -; cdr3_length: 10; cdr3_nt: TGTGCCAGCGGGAACTACGAGCAGTACTTC; cdr3_aa: CASGNYEQYF
d_call: TRBD1; j_call: TRBJ2-7; v_call: TRBV4-2; clone_size: -; cdr3_length: 17; cdr3_nt: TGTGCCAGCAGCCAACAAACCCCGGGACAGATAAACCCCCAGCAGTACTTC; cdr3_aa: CASSQQTPGQINPQQYF
d_call: -; j_call: TRBJ2-5; v_call: TRBV5-6; clone_size: -; cdr3_length: 15; cdr3_nt: TGTGCCAGCAGCTTGGGGACCGTTTATCAAGAGACCCAGTACTTC; cdr3_aa: CASSLGTVYQETQYF
d_call: -; j_call: TRBJ2-7; v_call: TRBV30; clone_size: -; cdr3_length: 11; cdr3_nt: TGTGCCTGGAGGGATGGCTACGAGCAGTACTTC; cdr3_aa: CAWRDGYEQYF
d_call: -; j_call: TRBJ2-7; v_call: TRBV11-3; clone_size: -; cdr3_length: 15; cdr3_nt: TGTGCCAGCAGCTTAGAGGGAGTTGGTCCCTACGAGCAGTACTTC; cdr3_aa: CASSLEGVGPYEQYF
d_call: -; j_call: TRBJ1-3; v_call: TRBV5-1; clone_size: -; cdr3_length: 15; cdr3_nt: TGCGCCAGCAGCGAGGGCAACCCCTCTGGAAACACCATATATTTT; cdr3_aa: CASSEGNPSGNTIYF
d_call: -; j_call: TRBJ1-4; v_call: TRBV4-1; clone_size: -; cdr3_length: 15; cdr3_nt: TGCGCCAGCAGCCAATCGGACCTAACTAATGAAAAACTGTTTTTT; cdr3_aa: CASSQSDLTNEKLFF
d_call: -; j_call: TRBJ2-1; v_call: TRBV14; clone_size: -; cdr3_length: 16; cdr3_nt: TGTGCCAGCAGCCCCGCTTCCGGGACTTTCTACAATGAGCAGTTCTTC; cdr3_aa: CASSPASGTFYNEQFF
d_call: TRBD1; j_call: TRBJ2-7; v_call: TRBV6-5; clone_size: once; cdr3_length: 15; cdr3_nt: TGTGCCAGCAATAAAGACAGGGGGAGTTCCTACGAGCAGTACTTT; cdr3_aa: CASNKDRGSSYEQYF
d_call: -; j_call: TRBJ1-4; v_call: TRBV30; clone_size: -; cdr3_length: 13; cdr3_nt: TGTGCCTGCCTCAGGGATTCGAATGAAAAACTGTTTTTT; cdr3_aa: CACLRDSNEKLFF
d_call: TRBD2; j_call: TRBJ2-1; v_call: TRBV19; clone_size: -; cdr3_length: 16; cdr3_nt: TGTGCCAGTAGTATGCTAGCGGGAGTGGCCTACAATGAGCAGTTCTTC; cdr3_aa: CASSMLAGVAYNEQFF
d_call: -; j_call: TRBJ2-7; v_call: TRBV5-1; clone_size: once; cdr3_length: 12; cdr3_nt: TGCGCCAGCAGCTGGGACGGGTACGAGCAGTACTTC; cdr3_aa: CASSWDGYEQYF
d_call: -; j_call: TRBJ1-1; v_call: TRBV27; clone_size: -; cdr3_length: 15; cdr3_nt: TGTGCCAGCCTTATCGGGATTGAGGGAAACACTGAAGCTTTCTTT; cdr3_aa: CASLIGIEGNTEAFF